The 10 T cell receptor beta chains in this list originate from one sample, sequenced in a study of cytomegalovirus exposure and HLA in healthy donors. Primers for the PCR totalled 60 Vbeta and 13 Jbeta. This table comes from immunoSEQ multiplex PCR, and its TCRdb copy is limited to in-frame clones, with some not included. Among roughly 160,000 clones listed, roughly 88% were seen once. Sequencing input: PBMCs. These receptors came from a man aged 18-30 years in good health and CMV-seropositive.

This sequence joins TRBV5-8 and TRBJ1-2; perhaps TRBD1 as D (5 bases). V was cut by 2 bases and J by 4 bases, with 21 bases left in between. From germline, CDR1 is SGHTS and CDR2 YDEGEE. The CDR3 sequence is 17 residues long. The CDR3 spells CASSFGPGLGTSYGYTF. Here the CDR3 DNA reads TGTGCCAGCAGCTTCGGACCTGGGTTGGGGACTTCCTATGGCTACACCTTC. Full variable domain (rest looked up from reference TRBV5-8 and TRBJ1-2): EAGVTQSPTHLIKTRGQQATLRCSPISGHTSVYWYQQALGLGLQFLLWYDEGEERNRGNFPPRFSGRQFPNYSSELNVNALELEDSALYLCASSFGPGLGTSYGYTFGSGTRLTVV.

The CDR3 bases are TGTGCCATCAGTGAGTCGGGGGGTCAGAGGAACATTCAGTACTTC. Translating it yields CAISESGGQRNIQYF. The chain recombines TRBV10-3 with TRBJ2-4; D is perhaps TRBD2 (6 bases). The germline V gene encodes CDR1 ENHRY and CDR2 SYGVKD. The V and J ends lost 0 bases and 7 bases respectively, with 13 bases between them. The CDR3 has 15 residues.

V and J are TRBV4-1 and TRBJ2-1, with TRBD1 as a possible D gene (6 bases). There are 14 residues in the CDR3. Germline-derived CDR1 and CDR2 are MGHRA and YSYEKL. Trimming cost V 8 bases and J 2 bases, with 13 bases left between them. DNA for the CDR3: TGCGCCAGCCGTCGAAAGGGGGCCTACAATGAGCAGTTCTTC. Translating gives CASRRKGAYNEQFF.

The count of this clone is one. The chain has TRBV10-1 and TRBJ2-5; D is possibly TRBD1 (6 bases). This CDR3 region has 13 residues. Trimming removed 4 bases from V and 3 bases from J, with 9 bases in between. The germline CDR1 and CDR2 sequences are WNHNN and SYGVQD (reference sequence). The CDR3 protein is CASSGAGEETQYF. In nucleotides, the CDR3 is TGCGCCAGCAGTGGAGCAGGGGAAGAGACCCAGTACTTC.

This clone appeared a few times. The chain couples TRBV5-4 to TRBJ2-7, with D perhaps matching TRBD2 (7 bases). V was cut by 4 bases and J by 5 bases, with 22 bases left in between. The CDR3 covers 16 residues. The germline V gene has CDR1 SGHNT and CDR2 YYREEE (reference sequence). CDR3 sequence: CASSDSAGALNHEQYF. In nucleotides, the CDR3 is TGTGCCAGCAGCGACTCCGCGGGGGCGCTTAACCACGAGCAGTACTTC.

J is TRBJ2-5 and V is TRBV9, with 7 bases fitting TRBD1. The tail of the sequence fits TRBJ2-7 better, so the J call may be wrong. The CDR3 has 15 amino acids. The germline CDR1 and CDR2 sequences are SGDLS and YYNGEE. The DNA for the CDR3 is TGTGCCAGCAGCGTATCGACAGGGCTCCTCTACGAGCAGTACTTC. Translation gives CASSVSTGLLYEQYF.

This chain links TRBV7-7 with TRBJ2-2, with a tentative D call TRBD1 (6 bases). The V end was cut by 5 bases, the J end by 13 bases, with 17 bases between. Germline CDR1 SSHAT, CDR2 FNYEAQ (reference sequence). The CDR3 has 13 residues. CDR3 sequence (DNA): TGTGCCAGCAGCCCCGGCGAATGGGGGCGGCTGTTTTTT. It yields the protein CASSPGEWGRLFF.

Remarks on this clone: At one end the junction does not follow the germline gene, possibly because of a read error. The chain has TRBV4-1 and TRBJ2-7; no clear D gene. The CDR3 extends over 13 amino acids. CDR1 MGHRA and CDR2 YSYEKL come from the germline V gene. CDR3: CASGQSQSYEQYF. CDR3 bases: TGCGCCAGCGGCCAAAGCCAATCCTACGAGCAGTACTTC.

This chain connects TRBV6-5 to TRBJ1-2; 7 bases line up with TRBD1. Trimming removed 0 bases from V and 4 bases from J; junction bases left unmatched: 2. This CDR3 is 14 amino acids long. Germline V lookup: CDR1 MNHEY, CDR2 SVGAGI. DNA of the CDR3: TGTGCCAGCAGTTACTCGCCAGGGGGCTATGGCTACACCTTC. Its translation: CASSYSPGGYGYTF.

The V and J genes are TRBV19 and TRBJ2-5, with 7 bases aligning to TRBD1. Per the germline V gene, CDR1 is LNHDA and CDR2 is SQIVND (reference sequence). Trimming cost V 3 bases and J 4 bases; bases outside gene matches: 5. The CDR3 consists of 14 residues. The DNA for the CDR3 is TGTGCCAGTAGTATGGTGACAGGGACAGAGACCCAGTACTTC. Its translation is CASSMVTGTETQYF.